The sample holds a few counts of the clone carrying this T cell receptor beta chain. V lost 1 base, J lost 5 bases, and 12 bases lay in between. From germline, CDR1 is SGHTA and CDR2 FQGNSA. The CDR3 is 15 residues long. The data are from a study of blood T cell repertoires in COVID-19. Study-wide context: PBMCs, B-cell-depleted T cells, or T cells provided the cDNA or gDNA that made up the material.

Authors' methods: Amplified reference gene primers provided the basis for estimating nucleated cell counts. Here immunoSEQ multiplex PCR was the method, and the copy in TCRdb shows in-frame clones only, minus some. The V and J calls and clone size come from that table; D and trimming were worked out from the DNA. The sample contains roughly 170,000 clones, roughly nine tenths of which appear only once. This clonotype originated in a man aged 55 to 70 with acute or convalescent COVID-19. The J gene is TRBJ1-5, the V gene TRBV7-2; the D gene is possibly TRBD1 (6 bases). Sequencing used peripheral blood. The CDR3 DNA sequence: TGTGCCAGCAGCTTAGTTTGGGGGGGCGATCAGCCCCAGCATTTT. This codes for CASSLVWGGDQPQHF.